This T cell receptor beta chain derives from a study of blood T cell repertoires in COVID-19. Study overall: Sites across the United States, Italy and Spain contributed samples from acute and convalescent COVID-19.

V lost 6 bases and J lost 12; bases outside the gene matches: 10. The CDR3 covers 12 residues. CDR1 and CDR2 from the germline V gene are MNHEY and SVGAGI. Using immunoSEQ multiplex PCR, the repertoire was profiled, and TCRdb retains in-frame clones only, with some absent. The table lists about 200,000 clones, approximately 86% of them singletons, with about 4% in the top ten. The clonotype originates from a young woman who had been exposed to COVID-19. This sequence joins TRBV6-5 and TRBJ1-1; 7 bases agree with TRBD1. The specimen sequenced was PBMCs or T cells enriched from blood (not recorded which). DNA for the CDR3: TGTGCCAGCAGGATGATGACAGGGTCGCCTTTCTTT. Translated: CASRMMTGSPFF.